This T cell receptor beta chain was profiled in a study of blood T cell repertoires in COVID-19. Study overall: Material from acute and convalescent COVID-19 was sourced from the United States, Italy and Spain. Sources were T cells, B-cell-depleted T cells, or PBMCs; the material itself was cDNA or gDNA.

This CDR3 has 16 residues. The V gene end was trimmed by 4 bases and the J gene end by 7 bases; junction bases not matched to a gene: 10. Germline values: CDR1 LGHDT, CDR2 YNNKEL (reference sequence). This clone was found a few times. Study processing details: Estimation of nucleated cell counts was performed using reference gene primer amplification. Libraries were prepared by immunoSEQ multiplex PCR; TCRdb keeps only in-frame clonotypes and omits some of them. The DNA gave D and trimming, while V, J and clone size come from that table. This sample yields under 80,000 clones, of which 65% to 80% are seen a single time; about 32% belongs to the top ten.

The J gene is TRBJ1-6, the V gene TRBV3-1 (or the pseudogene TRBV3-2); 7 nucleotides line up with TRBD1. The sequencing sample was made of peripheral blood. The sequence was collected from a human donor in a cohort sampled during active COVID-19. CDR3 nucleotides: TGTGCCAGCAGCCCCACGTCGGGGACAGCCAATTCACCCCTCCACTTT. Its translation: CASSPTSGTANSPLHF.